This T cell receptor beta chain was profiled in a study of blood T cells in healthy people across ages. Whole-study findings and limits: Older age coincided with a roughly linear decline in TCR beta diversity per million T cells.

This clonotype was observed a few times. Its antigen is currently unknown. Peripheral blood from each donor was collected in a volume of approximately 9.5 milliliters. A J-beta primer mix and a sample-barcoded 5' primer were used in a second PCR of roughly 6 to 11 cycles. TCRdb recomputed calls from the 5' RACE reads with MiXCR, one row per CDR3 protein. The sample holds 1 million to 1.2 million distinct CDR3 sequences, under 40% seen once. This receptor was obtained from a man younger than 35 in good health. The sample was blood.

The CDR3 reads CATSVTGSTDTQYF. DNA of the CDR3: TGTGCCACCAGTGTCACCGGGTCCACGGATACGCAGTATTTT. The gene calls are TRBV24-1 and TRBJ2-3; unclear D gene. CDR1 and CDR2 from the germline V gene are KGHDR and SFDVKD. The CDR3 runs 14 residues. V was clipped by 5 bases and J by 6 bases, with 14 bases between them.